These 12 T cell receptor beta chains were sequenced from one sample in a study of blood T cell repertoires in COVID-19. Only in-frame clones appear in the TCRdb table, and some are missing; sequencing was by immunoSEQ multiplex PCR. The table lists 350,000 to 550,000 clones, nearly 90% of them singletons. Sequenced material: PBMCs or T cells enriched from blood (not recorded which). These receptors came from a woman aged 18-29 years with acute COVID-19.

The chain is built from TRBV2 and TRBJ1-3; the D gene is possibly TRBD1 (6 bases). Germline V lookup: CDR1 SNHLY, CDR2 FYNNEI. This CDR3 is 16 amino acids long. V shed 5 bases and J shed 0 bases, with 14 bases lying between them. The CDR3 sequence is CASSYGQFTSGNTIYF. In nucleotides, the CDR3 is TGTGCCAGCAGTTACGGACAGTTTACCTCTGGAAACACCATATATTTT.

This clone was detected a few times. V usage is TRBV9 and J usage is TRBJ2-7, with D unresolved. Trimming cost V 4 bases and J 3 bases, with 5 bases left between them. Germline lookup yields CDR1 SGDLS and CDR2 YYNGEE. The CDR3 covers 11 residues. CDR3 residues: CASSNNYEQYF. The CDR3 DNA is TGTGCCAGCAGCAATAACTACGAGCAGTACTTC.

The rearrangement joins TRBV11-2 to TRBJ2-7; no firm D call. Trimming took 4 bases from V and 2 from J, leaving 9 bases between them. This CDR3 spans 13 amino acids. The germline V gene has CDR1 SGHAT and CDR2 FQNNGV. The CDR3 spells CASSYDNAYEQYF. The CDR3 nucleotides are TGTGCCAGCAGCTACGACAATGCCTACGAGCAGTACTTC. Variable domain in full (rest from reference TRBV11-2 and TRBJ2-7): EAGVAQSPRYKIIEKRQSVAFWCNPISGHATLYWYQQILGQGPKLLIQFQNNGVVDDSQLPKDRFSAERLKGVDSTLKIQPAKLEDSAVYLCASSYDNAYEQYFGPGTRLTVT.

This clone was found a few times. J is TRBJ2-2 and V is TRBV11-2; D is ambiguous. Germline V gene data show CDR1 as SGHAT and CDR2 as FQNNGV. The CDR3 is 13 residues long. Trimming shortened V by 3 bases and J by 6 bases, and 8 bases separated the two germline ends. The DNA for the CDR3 is TGTGCCAGCAGCTTCTCTGAGTCCGGGGAGCTGTTTTTT. This codes for CASSFSESGELFF.

This rearrangement joins TRBV9 to TRBJ1-3; tentatively, D is TRBD1 (5 bases). Trimming removed 8 bases at V and 2 bases at J, with 14 bases between. CDR1 is SGDLS, CDR2 YYNGEE, per germline. This CDR3 comprises 14 residues. For the CDR3, the DNA is TGTGCCAGTGGCGCCGGAGGGGCTGGAAACACCATATATTTT. This encodes CASGAGGAGNTIYF.

V and J are TRBV7-9 and TRBJ1-4, with 7 bases aligning to TRBD1. The CDR3 loop spans 15 amino acids. The V and J ends lost 5 bases and 5 bases, in that order; junction bases with no gene match: 8. CDR1 and CDR2 (germline): SEHNR, FQNEAQ (reference sequence). The CDR3 loop is CASSPWTGQNEKLFF. CDR3 bases: TGTGCCAGCAGCCCGTGGACAGGACAAAATGAAAAACTGTTTTTT.

The rearrangement uses TRBV19 and TRBJ1-5, with D unresolved. The V gene lost 0 bases and the J gene lost 0 bases, with 12 bases spanning the gap. In germline, CDR1 is LNHDA, CDR2 SQIVND (reference sequence). The CDR3 contains 17 residues. The CDR3 region is CASSIDPGDYSNQPQHF. The CDR3 region has the DNA TGTGCCAGTAGTATAGACCCCGGGGATTATAGCAATCAGCCCCAGCATTTT.

The chain carries TRBV4-1 and TRBJ2-7; no clear D gene. With 0 bases removed from V and 4 bases from J, the gap between germline ends came to 13 bases. Per the germline V gene, CDR1 is MGHRA and CDR2 is YSYEKL. The CDR3 contains 15 residues. The DNA of the CDR3 is TGCGCCAGCAGCCAAGATGCGGTGGCCGGTTACGAGCAGTACTTC. This gives the protein CASSQDAVAGYEQYF.

V usage is TRBV7-7 and J usage is TRBJ2-5; 13 bases map to TRBD2. The CDR3 consists of 15 residues. Germline V CDR1 and CDR2: SSHAT, FNYEAQ (reference sequence). The V segment lost 5 bases and the J segment 5 bases; nucleotides outside the gene matches: 5. CDR3 sequence: CASSETSGRSETQYF. The DNA for the CDR3 is TGTGCCAGCAGCGAGACTAGCGGGAGGAGTGAGACCCAGTACTTC.

This clone was found once. The chain recombines TRBV6-5 with TRBJ2-7; D may be TRBD2 (5 bases). V was cut by 5 bases and J by 7 bases, with 18 bases left in between. The CDR3 has 14 residues. Germline V gene lookup returns CDR1 MNHEY and CDR2 SVGAGI. The CDR3: CASSRILGIGEQYF. CDR3 sequence (DNA): TGTGCCAGCAGTCGCATCCTCGGGATAGGGGAGCAGTACTTC.

J is TRBJ2-3 and V is TRBV4-1, with 9 bases fitting TRBD1. Germline-derived CDR1 and CDR2 are MGHRA and YSYEKL. There are 19 residues in the CDR3. V was pared by 0 bases and J by 0 bases, with 10 bases of the junction left unmatched. CDR3 nucleotides: TGCGCCAGCAGCCAAGAGTTTCCCGGGACAGGGCGTAGCACAGATACGCAGTATTTT. Translating it yields CASSQEFPGTGRSTDTQYF.

The chain couples TRBV4-1 to TRBJ2-2; D possibly corresponds to TRBD2 (6 bases). Germline V gives CDR1 MGHRA, CDR2 YSYEKL. The CDR3 is 16 residues long. V gave up 4 bases and J gave up 0 bases, with 12 bases separating them. Here the CDR3 DNA reads TGCGCCAGCAGCCTAAATTCGGGAGCGAACACCGGGGAGCTGTTTTTT. Translated, it gives CASSLNSGANTGELFF.